Included here is one T cell receptor beta chain sequence, with context. This sample was included in a study of blood T cells in healthy people across ages. Samples each yielded at least 5 micrograms of total RNA. It was with a sample-barcoded 5' primer and a J-beta primer mix that a second PCR of roughly 7 to 12 cycles was run. One entry per CDR3 protein results from TCRdb running MiXCR on the 5' RACE reads. Seen here are more than 650,000 distinct CDR3 sequences, approximately 22% observed once, and the top ten hold 20% to 25%. V dropped 4 bases and J dropped 2 bases, with 22 bases sitting between them. Germline V gene sequence: CDR1 LNHNV, CDR2 YYDKDF (reference sequence). The CDR3 covers 18 residues.

Sequencing was carried out using blood. The origin of this receptor is a man aged 70 or older in good health. The chain couples TRBV15 to TRBJ2-3; tentatively, D is TRBD1 or TRBD2 (6 bases each). The CDR3 coding sequence is TGTGCCACCAGCATCTTGAGAGGAGGGGGGCGGTACACAGATACGCAGTATTTT. Translating gives CATSILRGGGRYTDTQYF.